This T cell receptor beta chain was captured by sequencing in a study of response to subunit inactivated influenza vaccine. The CDR3 is 11 amino acids. V gave up 5 bases and J gave up 9 bases, with 9 bases separating them. Germline V CDR1 and CDR2: SNHLY, FYNNEI. There are a few counts of this clonotype. Antigen specificity is unknown. Study-wide points: That few new T cells are recruited by each seasonal influenza vaccination was the authors' suggestion.

MiXCR, run by TCRdb on the RT-PCR reads, gives a single entry per CDR3 protein. The sample shows more than 450,000 distinct CDR3 sequences, approximately 10% of them seen only once. The sample also formed part of further work on T cells expressing NK-cell markers. This second study notes: UMIs were included in TCR beta cDNA generated by 5'RACE template switching. HCMV serostatus: most of the eight sequenced donors positive, one negative. In a group of several donors, dominant NKG2C+ clonotypes represented 1.0-7.0% of CD8+ T cells. Leadership of the CD3+CD56-NKG2C+ fraction also belonged to these clonotypes in several donors.

The input for sequencing was PBMCs from blood, taken on the day of vaccination. The receptor was derived from a man aged 50 or older who received an inactivated influenza vaccine. This chain joins TRBV2 and TRBJ2-3, with no clear D. The DNA of the CDR3 is TGTGCCAGCAGTTTTTCGCCAACGCAGTATTTT. Amino acid sequence: CASSFSPTQYF.